Included here is one TCR beta chain sequence, with context. The data are from a study of blood T cell repertoires in COVID-19. In the study overall: In each case, the material was cDNA or gDNA derived from T cells, B-cell-depleted T cells, or PBMCs.

This table comes from immunoSEQ multiplex PCR, and its TCRdb copy is limited to in-frame clones, with some not included. The sample yields some 100,000 clones, over 85% seen once. V lost 1 base to trimming and J lost 5 bases; unmatched junction nucleotides: 13. The CDR3 totals 17 residues. Germline V lookup: CDR1 LNHNV, CDR2 YYDKDF (reference sequence). Material for sequencing was peripheral blood. This chain joins TRBV15 and TRBJ2-5; 7 nucleotides line up with TRBD1. This sequence was found in a man aged 70 or older with acute or convalescent COVID-19. The CDR3 reads CATSRGRGDSPAETQYF. CDR3 DNA: TGTGCCACCAGCAGAGGGAGAGGGGACAGCCCGGCGGAGACCCAGTACTTC.